The present TCR beta chain was sequenced within a study of cytomegalovirus exposure and HLA in healthy donors. General study results and limits: Reported results showed that the classifier diagnosed cytomegalovirus status with high specificity and sensitivity. A list of more than 150 TCR beta chains associated with cytomegalovirus was given.

Comment on this clone: As yet, its antigen is unknown.

The donors were part of the roughly 130-subject validation cohort, which stood apart from the approximately 630-subject first cohort. Method: immunoSEQ multiplex PCR; TCRdb's copy keeps in-frame clones and lacks some. The sample lists over 110,000 clones; 70% to 90% were seen once. Germline-derived CDR1 and CDR2 are LNHNV and YYDKDF (reference sequence). CDR3 length: 15 amino acids. Between the trimmed V and J ends, which lost 2 bases and 5 bases, there was a span of 15 bases. The clonotype originates from a man aged 18 to 29 in good health and CMV-seropositive. The material sequenced was PBMCs. This chain joins TRBV15 and TRBJ1-1, with D possibly being TRBD1 (5 bases). In nucleotides, the CDR3 is TGTGCCACCAGCAGACCTGGGGGGGGAGAAACTGAAGCTTTCTTT. Translation: CATSRPGGGETEAFF. Full variable domain (rest looked up from reference TRBV15 and TRBJ1-1): DAMVIQNPRYQVTQFGKPVTLSCSQTLNHNVMYWYQQKSSQAPKLLFHYYDKDFNNEADTPDNFQSRRPNTSFCFLDIRSPGLGDTAMYLCATSRPGGGETEAFFGQGTRLTVV.